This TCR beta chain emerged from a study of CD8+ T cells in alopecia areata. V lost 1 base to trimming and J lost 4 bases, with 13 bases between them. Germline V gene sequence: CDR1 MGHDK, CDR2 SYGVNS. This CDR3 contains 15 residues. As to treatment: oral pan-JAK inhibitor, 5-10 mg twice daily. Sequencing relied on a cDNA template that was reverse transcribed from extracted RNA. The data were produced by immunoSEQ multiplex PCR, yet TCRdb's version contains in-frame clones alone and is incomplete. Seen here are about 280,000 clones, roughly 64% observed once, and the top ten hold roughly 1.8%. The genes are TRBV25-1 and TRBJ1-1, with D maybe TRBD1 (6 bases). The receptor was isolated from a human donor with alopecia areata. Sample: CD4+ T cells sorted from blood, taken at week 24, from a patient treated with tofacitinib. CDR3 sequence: CASSEWGQGTTEAFF. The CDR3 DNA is TGTGCCAGCAGTGAATGGGGGCAGGGCACCACTGAAGCTTTCTTT.